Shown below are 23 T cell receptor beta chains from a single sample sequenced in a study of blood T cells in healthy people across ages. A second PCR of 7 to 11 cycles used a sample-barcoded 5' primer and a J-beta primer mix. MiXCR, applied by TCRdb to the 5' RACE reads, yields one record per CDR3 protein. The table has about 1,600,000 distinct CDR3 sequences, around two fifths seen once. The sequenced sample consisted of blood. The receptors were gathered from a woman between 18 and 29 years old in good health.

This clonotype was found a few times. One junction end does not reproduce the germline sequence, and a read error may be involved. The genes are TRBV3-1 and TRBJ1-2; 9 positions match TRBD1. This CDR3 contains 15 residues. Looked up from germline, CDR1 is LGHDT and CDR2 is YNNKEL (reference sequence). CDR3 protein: CASNQTGGLNYGYTF. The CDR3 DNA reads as TGTGCCAGCAACCAAACAGGGGGCCTTAACTATGGCTACACCTTC.

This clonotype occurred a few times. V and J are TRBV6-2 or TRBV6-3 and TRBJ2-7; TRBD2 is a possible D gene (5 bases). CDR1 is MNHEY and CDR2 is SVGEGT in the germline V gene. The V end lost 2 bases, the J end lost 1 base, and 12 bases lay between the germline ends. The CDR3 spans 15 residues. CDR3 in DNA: TGTGCCAGCAGTTACCCCCAACTAGGATCCTACGAGCAGTACTTC. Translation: CASSYPQLGSYEQYF.

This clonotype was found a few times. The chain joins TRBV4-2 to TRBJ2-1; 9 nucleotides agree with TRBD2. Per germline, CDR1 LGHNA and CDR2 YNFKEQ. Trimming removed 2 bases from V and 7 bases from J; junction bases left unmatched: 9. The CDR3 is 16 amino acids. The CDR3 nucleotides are TGTGCCAGCAGCCAATGGGGTGGGACTAGCCCAAATGAGCAGTTCTTC. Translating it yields CASSQWGGTSPNEQFF.

This CDR3 reads CASTPGGYEAFF. CDR3 DNA sequence: TGTGCCAGCACCCCGGGGGGATATGAAGCTTTCTTT. The chain is built from TRBV7-9 and TRBJ1-1, with D maybe TRBD1 (5 bases). The CDR3 consists of 12 residues. Germline V gene data show CDR1 as SEHNR and CDR2 as FQNEAQ (reference sequence). V was pared by 7 bases and J by 7 bases, with 13 bases between.

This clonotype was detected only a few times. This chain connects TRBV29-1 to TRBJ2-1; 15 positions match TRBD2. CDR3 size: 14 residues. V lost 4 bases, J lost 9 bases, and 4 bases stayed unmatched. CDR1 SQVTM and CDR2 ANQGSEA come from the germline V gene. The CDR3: CSVGTSGGAVEQFF. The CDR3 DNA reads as TGCAGCGTTGGGACTAGCGGGGGGGCAGTTGAGCAGTTCTTC.

CDR3 sequence reads: CASSSQLGTGVNEQYF. CDR3 nucleotide sequence: TGTGCCAGCAGCTCTCAGTTGGGGACAGGCGTCAATGAGCAGTACTTC. The J gene is TRBJ2-1, the V gene TRBV11-2; the match to TRBD1 covers 8 bases. The J call may be wrong; the DNA end is better matched by TRBJ2-7. The V gene's germline CDR1 is SGHAT and CDR2 FQNNGV. The CDR3 length is 16 residues.

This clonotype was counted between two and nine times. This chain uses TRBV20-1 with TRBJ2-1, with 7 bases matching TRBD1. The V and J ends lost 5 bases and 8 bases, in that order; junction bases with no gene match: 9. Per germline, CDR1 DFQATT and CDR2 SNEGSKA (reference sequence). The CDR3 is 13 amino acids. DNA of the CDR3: TGCAGTGCTCGGGACAGTAGAAGGTATGAGCAGTTCTTC. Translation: CSARDSRRYEQFF.

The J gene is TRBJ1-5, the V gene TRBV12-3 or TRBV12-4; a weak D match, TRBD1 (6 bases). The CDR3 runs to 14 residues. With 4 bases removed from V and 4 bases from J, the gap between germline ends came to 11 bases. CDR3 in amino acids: CASSWGGANQPQHF. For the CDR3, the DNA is TGTGCCAGCAGTTGGGGGGGGGCAAATCAGCCCCAGCATTTT.

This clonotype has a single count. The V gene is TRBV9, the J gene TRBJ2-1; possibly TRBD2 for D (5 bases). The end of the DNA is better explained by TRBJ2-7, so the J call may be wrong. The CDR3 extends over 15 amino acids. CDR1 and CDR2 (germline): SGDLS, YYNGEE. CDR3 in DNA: TGTGCCAGCAGCGTTATTAGGAGAGGGTACAATGAGCAGTACTTC. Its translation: CASSVIRRGYNEQYF.

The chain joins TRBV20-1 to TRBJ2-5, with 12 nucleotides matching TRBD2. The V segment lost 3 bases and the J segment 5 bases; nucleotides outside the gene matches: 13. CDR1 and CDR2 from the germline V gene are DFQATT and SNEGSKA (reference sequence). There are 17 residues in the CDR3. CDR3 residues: CSARTSGSKAGMETQYF. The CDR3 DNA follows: TGCAGTGCTAGGACTAGCGGGAGTAAGGCTGGTATGGAGACCCAGTACTTC.

The CDR3 sequence is CASSPDSQNYGYTF. CDR3 coding DNA: TGTGCCAGCAGCCCGGACTCCCAGAACTATGGCTACACCTTC. The chain is built from TRBV5-5 and TRBJ1-2, with no clear D. The CDR3 contains 14 residues. The V gene's germline CDR1 is SGHKS and CDR2 YYEKEE (reference sequence). The germline V and J ends were trimmed by 4 bases and 2 bases, with 12 bases remaining between them.

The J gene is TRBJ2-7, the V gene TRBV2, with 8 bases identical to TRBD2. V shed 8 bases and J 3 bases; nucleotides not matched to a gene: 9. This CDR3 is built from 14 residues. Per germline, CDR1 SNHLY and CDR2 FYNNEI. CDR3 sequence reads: CASGFTGGGYEQYF. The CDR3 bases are TGTGCCAGCGGATTTACCGGGGGGGGCTACGAGCAGTACTTC.

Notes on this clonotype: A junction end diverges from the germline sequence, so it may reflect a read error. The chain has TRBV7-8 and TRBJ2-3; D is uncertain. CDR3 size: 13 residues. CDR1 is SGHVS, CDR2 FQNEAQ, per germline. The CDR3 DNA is TGTGCCGGCAGCTTGCGAAGCACAGATACGCAGTATTTT. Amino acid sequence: CAGSLRSTDTQYF.

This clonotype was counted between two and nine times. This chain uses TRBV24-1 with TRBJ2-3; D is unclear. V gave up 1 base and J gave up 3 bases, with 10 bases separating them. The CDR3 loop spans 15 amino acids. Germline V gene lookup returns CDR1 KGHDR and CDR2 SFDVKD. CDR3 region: CATSDFSPGTDTQYF. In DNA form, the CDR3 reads TGTGCCACCAGTGATTTTTCCCCAGGTACAGATACGCAGTATTTT.

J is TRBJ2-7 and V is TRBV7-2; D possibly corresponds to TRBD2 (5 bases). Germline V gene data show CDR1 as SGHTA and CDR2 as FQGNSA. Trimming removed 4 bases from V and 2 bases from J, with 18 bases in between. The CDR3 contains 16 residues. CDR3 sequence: CASSSLDSTVTYEQYF. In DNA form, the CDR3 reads TGTGCCAGCAGCTCGTTGGACTCCACGGTAACCTACGAGCAGTACTTC.

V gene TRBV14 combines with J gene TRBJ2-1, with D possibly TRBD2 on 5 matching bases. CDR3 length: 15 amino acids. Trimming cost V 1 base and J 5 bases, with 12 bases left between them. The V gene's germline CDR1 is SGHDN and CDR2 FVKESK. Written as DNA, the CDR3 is TGTGCCAGCAGCCAAGCTGGACTCCATGACAATGAGCAGTTCTTC. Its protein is CASSQAGLHDNEQFF.

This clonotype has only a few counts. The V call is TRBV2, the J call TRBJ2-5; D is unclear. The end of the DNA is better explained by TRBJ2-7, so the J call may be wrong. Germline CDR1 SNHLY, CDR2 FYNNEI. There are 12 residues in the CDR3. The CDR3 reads CASSEGWVEQYF. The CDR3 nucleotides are TGTGCCAGCAGTGAGGGGTGGGTCGAGCAGTACTTC.

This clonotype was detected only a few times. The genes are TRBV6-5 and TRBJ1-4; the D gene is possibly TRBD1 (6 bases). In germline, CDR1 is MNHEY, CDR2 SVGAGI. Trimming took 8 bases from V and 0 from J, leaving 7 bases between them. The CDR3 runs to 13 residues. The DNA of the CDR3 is TGTGCCAGCTGGACAGCAACTAATGAAAAACTGTTTTTT. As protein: CASWTATNEKLFF.

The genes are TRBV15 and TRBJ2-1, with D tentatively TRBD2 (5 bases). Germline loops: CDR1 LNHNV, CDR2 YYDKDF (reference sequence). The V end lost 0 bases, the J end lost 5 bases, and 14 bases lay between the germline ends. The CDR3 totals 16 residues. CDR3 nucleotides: TGTGCCACCAGCAGAGAAGAGGGATTGTACAACAATGAGCAGTTCTTC. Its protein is CATSREEGLYNNEQFF.

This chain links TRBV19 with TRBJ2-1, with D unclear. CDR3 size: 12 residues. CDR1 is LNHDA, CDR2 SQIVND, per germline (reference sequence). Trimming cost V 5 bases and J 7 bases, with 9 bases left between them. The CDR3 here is CASSRWRNEQFF. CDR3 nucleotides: TGTGCCAGTAGTCGGTGGCGGAATGAGCAGTTCTTC.

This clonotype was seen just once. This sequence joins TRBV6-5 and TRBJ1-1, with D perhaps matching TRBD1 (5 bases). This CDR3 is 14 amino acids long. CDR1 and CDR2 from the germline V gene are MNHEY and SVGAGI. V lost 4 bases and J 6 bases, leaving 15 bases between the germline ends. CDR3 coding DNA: TGTGCCAGCAGTTCCCCAAGGGTGGGGGCTGAAGCTTTCTTT. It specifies CASSSPRVGAEAFF.

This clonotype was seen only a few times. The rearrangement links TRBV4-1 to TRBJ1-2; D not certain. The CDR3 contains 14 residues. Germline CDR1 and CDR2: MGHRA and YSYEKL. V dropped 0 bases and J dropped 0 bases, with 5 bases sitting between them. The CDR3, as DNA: TGCGCCAGCAGCCAAGAAGTGTCTAACTATGGCTACACCTTC. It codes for CASSQEVSNYGYTF.

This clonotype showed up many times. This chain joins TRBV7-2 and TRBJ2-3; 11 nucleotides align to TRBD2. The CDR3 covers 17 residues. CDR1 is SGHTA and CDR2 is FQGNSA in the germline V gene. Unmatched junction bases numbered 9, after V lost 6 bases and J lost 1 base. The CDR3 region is CASSSLTSGTRTDTQYF. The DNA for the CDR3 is TGTGCCAGCAGTTCCCTGACTAGCGGGACTCGCACAGATACGCAGTATTTT.